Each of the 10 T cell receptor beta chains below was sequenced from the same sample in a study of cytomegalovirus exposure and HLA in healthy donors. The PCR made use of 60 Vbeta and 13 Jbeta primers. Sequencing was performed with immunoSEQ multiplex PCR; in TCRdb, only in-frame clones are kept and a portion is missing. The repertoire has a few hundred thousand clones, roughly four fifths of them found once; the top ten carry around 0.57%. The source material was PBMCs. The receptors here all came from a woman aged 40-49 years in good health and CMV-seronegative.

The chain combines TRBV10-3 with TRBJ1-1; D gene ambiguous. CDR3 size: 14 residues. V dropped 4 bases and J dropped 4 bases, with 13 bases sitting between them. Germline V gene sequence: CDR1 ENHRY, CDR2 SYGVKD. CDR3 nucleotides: TGTGCCATCAGTGTTGCCAGCGGGAGCACTGAAGCTTTCTTT. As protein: CAISVASGSTEAFF.

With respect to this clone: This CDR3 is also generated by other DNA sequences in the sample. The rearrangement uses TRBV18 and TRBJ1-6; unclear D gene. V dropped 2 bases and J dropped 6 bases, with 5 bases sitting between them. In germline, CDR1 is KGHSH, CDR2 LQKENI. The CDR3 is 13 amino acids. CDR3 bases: TGTGCCAGCTCACCAGGCCGTAATTCACCCCTCCACTTT. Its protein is CASSPGRNSPLHF.

In DNA, the CDR3 is TGTGCCAGCAGGGAGAGCTCCTATAATTCACCCCTCCACTTT. It encodes CASRESSYNSPLHF. The gene calls are TRBV13 and TRBJ1-6, with D unresolved. CDR1 is PRHDT, CDR2 FYEKMQ, per germline (reference sequence). The length of the CDR3 is 14 residues. V was cut by 6 bases and J by 0 bases, with 6 bases left in between.

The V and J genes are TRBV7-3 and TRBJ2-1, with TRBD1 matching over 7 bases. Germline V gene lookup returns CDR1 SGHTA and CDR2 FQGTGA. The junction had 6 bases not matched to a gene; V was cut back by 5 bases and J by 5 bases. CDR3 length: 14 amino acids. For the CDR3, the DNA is TGTGCCAGCAGCGTAGGGACAGCCAACAATGAGCAGTTCTTC. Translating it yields CASSVGTANNEQFF.

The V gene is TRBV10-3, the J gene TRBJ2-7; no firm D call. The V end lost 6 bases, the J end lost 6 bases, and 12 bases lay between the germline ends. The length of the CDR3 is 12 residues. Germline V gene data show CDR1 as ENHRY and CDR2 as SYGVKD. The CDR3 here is CAISKTTSEQYF. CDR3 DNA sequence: TGTGCCATCAGCAAGACAACATCCGAGCAGTACTTC.

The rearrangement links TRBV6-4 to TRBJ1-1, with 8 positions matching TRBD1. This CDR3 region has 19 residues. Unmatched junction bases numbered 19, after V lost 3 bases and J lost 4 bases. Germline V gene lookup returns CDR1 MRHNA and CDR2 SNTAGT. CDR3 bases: TGTGCCAGCAGTGAGAGGGCAGGGGGCCGGAGCGGGACATCCACTGAAGCTTTCTTT. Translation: CASSERAGGRSGTSTEAFF.

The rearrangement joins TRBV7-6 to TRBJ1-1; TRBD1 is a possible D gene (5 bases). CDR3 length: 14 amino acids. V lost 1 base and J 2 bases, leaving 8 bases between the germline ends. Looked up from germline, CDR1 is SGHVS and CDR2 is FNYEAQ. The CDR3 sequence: CASSLGTGNTEAFF. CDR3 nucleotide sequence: TGTGCCAGCAGCTTAGGAACAGGAAACACTGAAGCTTTCTTT.

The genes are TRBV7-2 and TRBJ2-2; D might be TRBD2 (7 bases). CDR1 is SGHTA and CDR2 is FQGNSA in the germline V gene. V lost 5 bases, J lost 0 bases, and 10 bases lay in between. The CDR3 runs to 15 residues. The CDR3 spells CASSKGGANTGELFF. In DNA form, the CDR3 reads TGTGCCAGCAGCAAAGGGGGGGCGAACACCGGGGAGCTGTTTTTT. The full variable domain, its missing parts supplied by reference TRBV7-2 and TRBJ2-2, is GAGVSQSPSNKVTEKGKDVELRCDPISGHTALYWYRQSLGQGLEFLIYFQGNSAPDKSGLPSDRFSAERTGGSVSTLTIQRTQQEDSAVYLCASSKGGANTGELFFGEGSRLTVL.

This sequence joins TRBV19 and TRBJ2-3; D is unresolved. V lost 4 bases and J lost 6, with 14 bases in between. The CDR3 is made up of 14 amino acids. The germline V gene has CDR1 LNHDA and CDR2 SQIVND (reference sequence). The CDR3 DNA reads TGTGCCAGTAGTACCAGATCAACGGAGGATACGCAGTATTTT. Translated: CASSTRSTEDTQYF.

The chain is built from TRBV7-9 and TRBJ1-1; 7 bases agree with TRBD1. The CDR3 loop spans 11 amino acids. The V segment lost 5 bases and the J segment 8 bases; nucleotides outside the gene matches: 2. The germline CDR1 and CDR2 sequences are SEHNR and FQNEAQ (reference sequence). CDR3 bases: TGTGCCAGCAGCCCGGACAGGGAAGCTTTCTTT. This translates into CASSPDREAFF.